This T cell receptor (beta chain) was documented in a study of T-cell reconstitution after alpha-beta-depleted transplantation in children. This CDR3 spans 13 amino acids. Germline V gives CDR1 SQVTM, CDR2 ANQGSEA. A few counts support this clonotype. Preparation of the TCRbeta library was carried out with unique molecular identifiers. TCRdb re-called the PCR reads with MiXCR, one entry per CDR3 protein. The data show about 610,000 distinct CDR3 sequences, roughly a tenth seen once. The sequence was collected from a human donor who donated a stem cell graft to a child with acute myeloid leukemia. The sample in question was PBMCs from the stem cell graft donor, obtained from the stem cell graft. The chain couples TRBV29-1 to TRBJ2-5; either TRBD1 or TRBD2 may supply D (5 bases each). The CDR3, as DNA: TGCAAGACAGAGGGCGGGCTAGGAGAGACCCAGTACTTC. Translation gives CKTEGGLGETQYF.